These T cell receptor beta chains were read from a single sample in a study of blood T cell repertoires in COVID-19. TCRdb keeps only in-frame clones here, not all; method: immunoSEQ multiplex PCR. The sample holds about 150,000 clones, over 65% seen once. The sequenced sample consisted of peripheral blood. These receptors all stem from an older man with acute or convalescent COVID-19. The CDR3 runs from the conserved cysteine through the conserved F or W. D genes are given only for firm matches. For some rows the clone size is stated as once, few or many, or as a class when expanded; others skip it.

d_gene	v_gene	j_gene	abundance	CDR3nt	CDR3aa
NA	TRBV28	TRBJ2-1	NA	TGTGCCAGCAGCCAGGGGGGATTCGATGAGCAGTTCTTC	CASSQGGFDEQFF
TRBD1	TRBV2	TRBJ1-2	NA	TGTGCCAGCACCGGGACAGGGGTTCACTATGGCTACACCTTC	CASTGTGVHYGYTF
NA	TRBV19	TRBJ2-5	NA	TGTGCCAGTAGGAAAGGGTCCGGGGGGACCCAGTACTTC	CASRKGSGGTQYF
NA	TRBV14	TRBJ1-6	medium-sized	TGTGCCAGCAGCCAAGGCAGGTCCGCTAATTCACCCCTCCACTTT	CASSQGRSANSPLHF
TRBD1	TRBV11-3	TRBJ2-2	NA	TGTGCCAGCAGCTACGGGACAGCGAACACCGGGGAGCTGTTTTTT	CASSYGTANTGELFF
TRBD2	TRBV5-4	TRBJ2-5	NA	TGTGCCAGCAGCTTTGGACTAGCGGGGGCATGGGAGACCCAGTACTTC	CASSFGLAGAWETQYF
NA	TRBV7-2	TRBJ2-2	few	TGTGCCAGCAGCAGTCGTCGGGTGAACACCGGGGAGCTGTTTTTT	CASSSRRVNTGELFF
TRBD2	TRBV5-4	TRBJ2-1	NA	TGTGCCAGCAGCTTTTTTTTGGCGGGGGGGCTGAATGAGCAGTTCTTC	CASSFFLAGGLNEQFF
NA	TRBV11-2	TRBJ2-2	NA	TGTGCCAGCAGCTTATATGACGGGGAAGGTTGGGAGCTGTTTTTT	CASSLYDGEGWELFF
TRBD1	TRBV5-1	TRBJ1-2	few	TGCGCCAGCAGCTTGTCTACAGGGGGCCTCGGGGGCTACACCTTC	CASSLSTGGLGGYTF
NA	TRBV6-1	TRBJ1-6	NA	TGTGCCAGCAGTGAAGCGGGTAGCCGCAGCTCCTATAATTCACCCCTCCACTTT	CASSEAGSRSSYNSPLHF
NA	TRBV5-4	TRBJ2-1	once	TGTGCCAGCAGCCAAGGGGGGGGGCACTACAATGAGCAGTTCTTC	CASSQGGGHYNEQFF
TRBD1	TRBV7-9	TRBJ1-1	NA	TGTGCCAGCAGCTTAGAGTTTGGGACAGACACCTACACTGAAGCTTTCTTT	CASSLEFGTDTYTEAFF
NA	TRBV14	TRBJ1-2	many	TGTGCCAGCAGCCAAGATCTCAGTCCGATCTATGGCTACACCTTC	CASSQDLSPIYGYTF
NA	TRBV4-1	TRBJ1-4	NA	TGCGCCAGCAGCCAACAGCAGGACTATTTAGCTGAAAAACTGTTTTTT	CASSQQQDYLAEKLFF
NA	TRBV6-4	TRBJ2-1	NA	TGTGCCAGCAGCAGTAACAGGGGAGGTGTCGATGAGCAGTTCTTC	CASSSNRGGVDEQFF
TRBD1	TRBV5-1	TRBJ1-4	NA	TGCGCCAGCAGCTCCGCAGGGGGAGCACCTAATGAAAAACTGTTTTTT	CASSSAGGAPNEKLFF
NA	TRBV12-5	TRBJ2-2	once	TGTGCTAGTGGTTTCTGGGCAGGGCTCACCGGGGAGCTGTTTTTT	CASGFWAGLTGELFF
NA	TRBV10-3	TRBJ1-6	NA	TGTGCCATCAGTGGGCCGTCTTCACCCCTCCACTTT	CAISGPSSPLHF
TRBD1	TRBV6-5	TRBJ1-1	NA	TGTGCCAGCAGACGAGGGACAGGACAGGGGACTGAAGCTTTCTTT	CASRRGTGQGTEAFF
TRBD1	TRBV18	TRBJ2-6	NA	TGTGCCAGCTCACTACAGGGGACTGGGGCCAACGTCCTGACTTTC	CASSLQGTGANVLTF
TRBD2	TRBV30	TRBJ2-7	NA	TGTGCCTGGAAACGGACTAGCGGACCCTACGAGCAGTACTTC	CAWKRTSGPYEQYF
NA	TRBV27	TRBJ2-3	NA	TGTGCCAGCAGCTTCTATACCGGGGGCACAGATACGCAGTATTTT	CASSFYTGGTDTQYF
NA	TRBV19	TRBJ1-5	NA	TGTGCCAGTAGTATACTCCTGGGGAGTTATAGCAATCAGCCCCAGCATTTT	CASSILLGSYSNQPQHF
TRBD1	TRBV7-9	TRBJ1-2	NA	TGTGCCAGCAGCCGGGGACAGCTCTATGGCTACACCTTC	CASSRGQLYGYTF
TRBD2	TRBV29-1	TRBJ2-7	NA	TGCAGCGTTGCCGTGACTAGCTTAGAGCAGTACTTC	CSVAVTSLEQYF
NA	TRBV6-5	TRBJ2-7	few	TGTGCCAGCAGTTACTCCACTCCGGGAAGTACCTACGAGCAGTACTTC	CASSYSTPGSTYEQYF
NA	TRBV6-5	TRBJ1-6	NA	TGTGCCAGCAGCCTATGGGGAGGACCTAATTCACCCCTCCACTTT	CASSLWGGPNSPLHF
TRBD1	TRBV18	TRBJ1-1	NA	TGTGCCAGCTCCCGGGACAGTAACACTGAAGCTTTCTTT	CASSRDSNTEAFF
NA	TRBV6-1	TRBJ1-2	once	TGTGCCAGCAGTGACCTCGGGGGAATATATGGCTACACCTTC	CASSDLGGIYGYTF
TRBD1	TRBV5-1	TRBJ2-3	NA	TGCGCCAGCAGGGGCAGGGGGATGTTTGGAGATACGCAGTATTTT	CASRGRGMFGDTQYF
TRBD2	TRBV15	TRBJ2-3	NA	TGTGCCACCAGCAGAGATCTAGCGGGGTCAGATACGCAGTATTTT	CATSRDLAGSDTQYF
TRBD2	TRBV19	TRBJ2-1	NA	TGTGCCAGTAAGACTAGCGGGGGGGCCCTGGGTGAGCAGTTCTTC	CASKTSGGALGEQFF
NA	TRBV23-1	TRBJ1-5	NA	TGCGCCAGCACCAAAGGAGGCGGGGATAGCAATCAGCCCCAGCATTTT	CASTKGGGDSNQPQHF
TRBD1	TRBV7-8	TRBJ2-2	once	TGTGCCAGCAGCTTAGAATCGGCTTCACCGGGACAGGGGACGGCCGGGGAGCTGTTTTTT	CASSLESASPGQGTAGELFF
NA	TRBV6-5	TRBJ1-1	NA	TGTGCCAGCAGTCGGACGGGGGAAAACACTGAAGCTTTCTTT	CASSRTGENTEAFF
NA	TRBV14	TRBJ2-3	NA	TGTGCCAGCAGCCGGCAATATACGCAGTATTTT	CASSRQYTQYF